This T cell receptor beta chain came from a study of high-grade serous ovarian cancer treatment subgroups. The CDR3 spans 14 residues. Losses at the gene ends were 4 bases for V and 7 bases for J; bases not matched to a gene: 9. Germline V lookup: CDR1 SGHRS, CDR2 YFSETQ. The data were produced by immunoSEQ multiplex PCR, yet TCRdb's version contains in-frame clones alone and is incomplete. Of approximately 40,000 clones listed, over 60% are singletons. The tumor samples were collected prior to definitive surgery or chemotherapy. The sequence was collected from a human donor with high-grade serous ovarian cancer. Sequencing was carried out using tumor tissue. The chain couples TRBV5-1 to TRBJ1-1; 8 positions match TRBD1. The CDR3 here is CASSLDVGQGEAFF. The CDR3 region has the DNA TGCGCCAGCAGCCTGGACGTCGGACAGGGTGAAGCTTTCTTT.